This TCR beta chain was identified during a study of T cells in Graves' hyperthyroidism and ophthalmopathy. Study-wide context: Peripheral blood was drawn at first diagnosis, prior to all treatment.

RNA transcripts were the template for amplifying TCR beta CDR3 regions. The primer set for the first-round RT-PCR of the TCR CDR3 was HTBI. MiXCR was run by TCRdb on the multiplex PCR reads, yielding one entry per CDR3 protein. The table lists about 840,000 distinct CDR3 sequences, approximately 40% of them singletons. This clonotype has only a few counts. The V end lost 5 bases, the J end lost 6 bases, and 19 bases lay between the germline ends. Germline V gene sequence: CDR1 MGHRA, CDR2 YSYEKL. This CDR3 is 15 amino acids long. This sequence joins TRBV4-1 and TRBJ1-1; the D is unclear. The specimen was blood. The clonotype was recovered from a man aged 18 to 29 with Graves' hyperthyroidism. The CDR3 reads CASSFDDAPGAEAFF. The CDR3 nucleotides are TGCGCCAGCAGCTTCGATGACGCTCCCGGCGCTGAAGCTTTCTTT.